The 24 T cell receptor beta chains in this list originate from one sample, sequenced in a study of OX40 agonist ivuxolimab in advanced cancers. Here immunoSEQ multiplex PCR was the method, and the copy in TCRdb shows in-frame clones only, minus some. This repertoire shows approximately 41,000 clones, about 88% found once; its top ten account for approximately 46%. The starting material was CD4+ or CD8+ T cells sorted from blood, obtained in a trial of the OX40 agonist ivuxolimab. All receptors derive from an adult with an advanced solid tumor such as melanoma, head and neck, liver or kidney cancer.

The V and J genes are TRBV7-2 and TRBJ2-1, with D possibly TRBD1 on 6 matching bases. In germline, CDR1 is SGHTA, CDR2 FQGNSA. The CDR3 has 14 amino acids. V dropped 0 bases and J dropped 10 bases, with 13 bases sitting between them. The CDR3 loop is CASSLAGAQGEQFF. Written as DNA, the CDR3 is TGTGCCAGCAGCTTAGCGGGGGCCCAGGGGGAGCAGTTCTTC.

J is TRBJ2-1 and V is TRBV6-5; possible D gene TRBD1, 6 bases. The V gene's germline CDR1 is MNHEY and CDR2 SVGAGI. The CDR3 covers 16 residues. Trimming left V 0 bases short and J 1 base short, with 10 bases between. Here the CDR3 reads CASSYSDRPSYNEQFF. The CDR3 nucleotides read TGTGCCAGCAGTTACTCAGACAGGCCATCCTACAATGAGCAGTTCTTC.

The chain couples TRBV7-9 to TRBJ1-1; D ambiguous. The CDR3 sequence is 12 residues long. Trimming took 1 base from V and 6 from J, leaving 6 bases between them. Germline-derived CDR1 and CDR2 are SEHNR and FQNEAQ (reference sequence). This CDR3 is CASSLGVSEAFF. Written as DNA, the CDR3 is TGTGCCAGCAGCTTAGGGGTATCTGAAGCTTTCTTT.

The CDR3 sequence is CAISPEGQGLNTEAFF. The CDR3 DNA reads as TGTGCCATCAGTCCCGAAGGTCAGGGGCTGAACACTGAAGCTTTCTTT. The chain employs TRBV10-3 and TRBJ1-1, with D possibly matching TRBD1 (6 bases). Germline-derived CDR1 and CDR2 are ENHRY and SYGVKD. The CDR3 spans 16 residues. V lost 5 bases and J lost 0, with 16 bases in between.

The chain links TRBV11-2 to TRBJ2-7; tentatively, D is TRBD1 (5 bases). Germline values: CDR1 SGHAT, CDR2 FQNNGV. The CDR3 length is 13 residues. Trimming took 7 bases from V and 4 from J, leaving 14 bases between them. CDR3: CASTLSQGYEQYF. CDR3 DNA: TGTGCCAGCACCCTTAGTCAGGGTTACGAGCAGTACTTC.

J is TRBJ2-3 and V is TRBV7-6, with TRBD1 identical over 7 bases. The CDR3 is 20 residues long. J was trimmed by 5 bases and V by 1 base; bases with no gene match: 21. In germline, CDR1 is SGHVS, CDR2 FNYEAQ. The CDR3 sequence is CASSLDPQEGAGEKEDTQYF. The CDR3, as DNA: TGTGCCAGCAGCTTAGACCCCCAAGAGGGGGCCGGTGAAAAGGAAGATACGCAGTATTTT.

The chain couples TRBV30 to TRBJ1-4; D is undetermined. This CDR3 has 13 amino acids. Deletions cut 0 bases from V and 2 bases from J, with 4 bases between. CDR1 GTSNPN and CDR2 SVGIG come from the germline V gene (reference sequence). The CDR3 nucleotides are TGTGCCTGGAGTGTGCAGACTAATGAAAAACTGTTTTTT. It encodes CAWSVQTNEKLFF.

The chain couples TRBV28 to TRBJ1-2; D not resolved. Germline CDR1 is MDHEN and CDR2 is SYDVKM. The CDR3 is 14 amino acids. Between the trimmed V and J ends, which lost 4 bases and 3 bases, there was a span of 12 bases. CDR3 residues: CASSSPGRDYGYTF. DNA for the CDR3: TGTGCCAGCAGTTCCCCTGGGAGAGACTATGGCTACACCTTC.

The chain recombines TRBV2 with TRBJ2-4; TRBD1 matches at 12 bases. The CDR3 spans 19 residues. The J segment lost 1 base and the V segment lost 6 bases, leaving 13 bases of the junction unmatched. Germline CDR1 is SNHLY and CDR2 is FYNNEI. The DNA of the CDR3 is TGTGCCAGCAGACCCGGCCGGGACAGGGGGCGTTATGCCAAAAACATTCAGTACTTC. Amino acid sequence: CASRPGRDRGRYAKNIQYF.

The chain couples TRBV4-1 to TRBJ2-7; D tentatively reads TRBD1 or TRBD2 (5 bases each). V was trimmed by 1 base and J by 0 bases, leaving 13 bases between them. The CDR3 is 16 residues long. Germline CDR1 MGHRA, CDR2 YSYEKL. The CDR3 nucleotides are TGCGCCAGCAGCCAAGTCCTGGGGGAGTTCTCCTACGAGCAGTACTTC. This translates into CASSQVLGEFSYEQYF.

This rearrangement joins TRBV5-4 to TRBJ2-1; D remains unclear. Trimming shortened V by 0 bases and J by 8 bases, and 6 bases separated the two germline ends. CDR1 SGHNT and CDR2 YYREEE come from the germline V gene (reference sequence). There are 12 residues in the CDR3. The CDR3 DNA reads TGTGCCAGCAGCTTGGATAGGGATGAGCAGTTCTTC. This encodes CASSLDRDEQFF.

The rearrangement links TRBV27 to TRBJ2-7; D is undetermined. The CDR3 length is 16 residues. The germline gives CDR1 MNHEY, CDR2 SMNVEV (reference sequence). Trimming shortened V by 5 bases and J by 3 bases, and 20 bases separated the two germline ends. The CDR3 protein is CASSPRPLIGIYEQYF. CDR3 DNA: TGTGCCAGCAGTCCACGTCCCTTGATCGGCATCTACGAGCAGTACTTC.

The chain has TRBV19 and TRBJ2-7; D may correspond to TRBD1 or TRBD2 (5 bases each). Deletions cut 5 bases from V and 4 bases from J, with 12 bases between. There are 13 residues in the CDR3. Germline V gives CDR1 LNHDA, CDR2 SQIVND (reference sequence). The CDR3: CASSPGRGYEQYF. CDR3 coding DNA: TGTGCCAGTAGTCCAGGGAGAGGGTACGAGCAGTACTTC.

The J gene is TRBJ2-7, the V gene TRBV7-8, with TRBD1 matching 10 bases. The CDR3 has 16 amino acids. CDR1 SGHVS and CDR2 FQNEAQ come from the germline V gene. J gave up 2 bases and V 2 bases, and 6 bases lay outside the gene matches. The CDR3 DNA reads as TGTGCCAGCAGCTTAAAACCGGGACAGGGGACCTACGAGCAGTACTTC. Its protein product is CASSLKPGQGTYEQYF.

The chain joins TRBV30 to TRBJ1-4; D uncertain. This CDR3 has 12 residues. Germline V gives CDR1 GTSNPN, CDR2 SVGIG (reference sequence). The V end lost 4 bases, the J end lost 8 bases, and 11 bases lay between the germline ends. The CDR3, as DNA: TGTGCCTGGACCCTCCCGGGGGAAAAACTGTTTTTT. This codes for CAWTLPGEKLFF.

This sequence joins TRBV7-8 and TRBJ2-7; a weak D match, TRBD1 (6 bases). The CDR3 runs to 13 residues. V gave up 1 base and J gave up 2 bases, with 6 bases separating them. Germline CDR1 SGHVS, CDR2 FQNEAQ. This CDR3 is CASSLGTAYEQYF. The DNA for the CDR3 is TGTGCCAGCAGCTTAGGGACAGCCTACGAGCAGTACTTC.

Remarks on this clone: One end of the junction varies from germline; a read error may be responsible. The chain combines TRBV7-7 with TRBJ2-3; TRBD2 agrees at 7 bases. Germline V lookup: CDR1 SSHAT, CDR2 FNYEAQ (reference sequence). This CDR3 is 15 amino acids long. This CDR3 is CASSLGGLETDTQYF. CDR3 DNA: TGTGCTAGCAGCCTCGGGGGGTTGGAGACAGATACGCAGTATTTT. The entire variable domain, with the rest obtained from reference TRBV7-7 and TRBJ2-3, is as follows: GAGVSQSPRYKVTKRGQDVTLRCDPISSHATLYWYQQALGQGPEFLTYFNYEAQPDKSGLPSDRFSAERPEGSISTLTIQRTEQRDSAMYRCASSLGGLETDTQYFGPGTRLTVL.

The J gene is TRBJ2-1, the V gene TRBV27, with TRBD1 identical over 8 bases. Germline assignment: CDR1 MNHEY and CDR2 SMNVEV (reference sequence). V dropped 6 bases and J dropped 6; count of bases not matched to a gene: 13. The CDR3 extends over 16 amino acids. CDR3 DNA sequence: TGTGCCAGCAGAGTAGGGACAGGACAAGGTGGCAATGAGCAGTTCTTC. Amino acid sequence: CASRVGTGQGGNEQFF.

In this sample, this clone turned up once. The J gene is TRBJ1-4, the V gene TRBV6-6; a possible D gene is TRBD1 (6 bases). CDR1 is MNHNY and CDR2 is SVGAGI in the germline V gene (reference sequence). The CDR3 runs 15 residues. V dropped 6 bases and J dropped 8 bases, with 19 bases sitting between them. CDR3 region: CASSLTGGFGEKLFF. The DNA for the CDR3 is TGTGCCAGCAGCCTGACAGGCGGGTTTGGAGAAAAACTGTTTTTT.

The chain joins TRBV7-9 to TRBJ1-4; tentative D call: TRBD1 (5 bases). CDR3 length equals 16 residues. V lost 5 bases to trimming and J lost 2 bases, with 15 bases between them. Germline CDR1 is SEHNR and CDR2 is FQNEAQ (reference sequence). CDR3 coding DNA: TGTGCCAGCAGCCCCCTGTGGGGGGATACTAATGAAAAACTGTTTTTT. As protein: CASSPLWGDTNEKLFF.

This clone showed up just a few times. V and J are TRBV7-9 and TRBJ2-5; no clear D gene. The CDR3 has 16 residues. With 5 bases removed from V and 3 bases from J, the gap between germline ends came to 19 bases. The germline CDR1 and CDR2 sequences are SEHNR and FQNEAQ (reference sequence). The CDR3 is CASSHPRRAAEETQYF. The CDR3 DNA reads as TGTGCCAGCAGCCATCCGAGAAGGGCGGCAGAAGAGACCCAGTACTTC.

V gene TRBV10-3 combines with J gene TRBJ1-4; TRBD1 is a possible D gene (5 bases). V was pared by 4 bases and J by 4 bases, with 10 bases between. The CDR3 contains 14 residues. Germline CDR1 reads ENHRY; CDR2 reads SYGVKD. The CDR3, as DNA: TGTGCCATCAGTGGGGGCAGCCTTAATGAAAAACTGTTTTTT. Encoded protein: CAISGGSLNEKLFF.

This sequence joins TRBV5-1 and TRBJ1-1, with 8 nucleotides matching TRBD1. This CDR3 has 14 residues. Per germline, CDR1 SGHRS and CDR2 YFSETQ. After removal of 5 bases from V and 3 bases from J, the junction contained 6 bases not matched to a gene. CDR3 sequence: CASSIGQGYTEAFF. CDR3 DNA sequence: TGCGCCAGCAGTATCGGACAGGGTTACACTGAAGCTTTCTTT.

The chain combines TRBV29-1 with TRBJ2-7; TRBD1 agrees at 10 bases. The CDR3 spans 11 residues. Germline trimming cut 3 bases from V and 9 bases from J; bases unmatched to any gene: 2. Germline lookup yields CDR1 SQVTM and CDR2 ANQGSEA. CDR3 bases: TGCAGCGTTGAGAGGGACAGGGGGCAGTACTTC. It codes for CSVERDRGQYF.